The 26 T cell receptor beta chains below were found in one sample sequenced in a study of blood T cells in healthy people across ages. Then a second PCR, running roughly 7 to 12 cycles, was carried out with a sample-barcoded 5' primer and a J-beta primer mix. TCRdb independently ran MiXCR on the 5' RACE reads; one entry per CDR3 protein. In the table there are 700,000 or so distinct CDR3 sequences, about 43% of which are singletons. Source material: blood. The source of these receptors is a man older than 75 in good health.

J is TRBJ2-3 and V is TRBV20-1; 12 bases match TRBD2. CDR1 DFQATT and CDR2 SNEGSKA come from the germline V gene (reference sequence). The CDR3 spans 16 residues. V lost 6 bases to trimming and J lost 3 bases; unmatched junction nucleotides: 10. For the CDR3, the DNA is TGCAGTGCCGTCGGGGCTAGCGGGGGGGTAACAGATACGCAGTATTTT. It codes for CSAVGASGGVTDTQYF.

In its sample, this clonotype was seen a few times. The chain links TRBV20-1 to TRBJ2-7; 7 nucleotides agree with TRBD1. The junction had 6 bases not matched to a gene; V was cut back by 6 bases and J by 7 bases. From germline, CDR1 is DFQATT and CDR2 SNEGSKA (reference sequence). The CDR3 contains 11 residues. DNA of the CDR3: TGCAGTGCCCGGAAGGACAGGGAGCAGTACTTC. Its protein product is CSARKDREQYF.

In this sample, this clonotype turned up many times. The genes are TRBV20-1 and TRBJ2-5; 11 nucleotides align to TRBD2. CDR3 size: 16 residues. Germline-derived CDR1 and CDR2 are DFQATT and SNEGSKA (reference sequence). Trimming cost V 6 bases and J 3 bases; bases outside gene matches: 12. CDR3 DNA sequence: TGCAGTGCCCCAGGCCCCGGGACTAGCGGAGAAGAGACCCAGTACTTC. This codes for CSAPGPGTSGEETQYF.

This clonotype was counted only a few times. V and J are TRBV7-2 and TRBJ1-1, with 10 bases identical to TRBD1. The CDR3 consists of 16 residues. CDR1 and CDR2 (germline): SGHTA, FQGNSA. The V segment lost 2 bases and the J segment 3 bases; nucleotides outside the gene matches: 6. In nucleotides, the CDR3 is TGTGCCAGCAGCTTATCCGGGACAGGGGTGCACACTGAAGCTTTCTTT. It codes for CASSLSGTGVHTEAFF.

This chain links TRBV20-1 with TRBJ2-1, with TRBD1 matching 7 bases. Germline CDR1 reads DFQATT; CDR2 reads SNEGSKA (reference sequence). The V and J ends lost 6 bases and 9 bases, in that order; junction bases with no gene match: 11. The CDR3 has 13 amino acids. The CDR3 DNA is TGCAGTGCGCCATCCACAGGGGACGTTGAGCAGTTCTTC. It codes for CSAPSTGDVEQFF.

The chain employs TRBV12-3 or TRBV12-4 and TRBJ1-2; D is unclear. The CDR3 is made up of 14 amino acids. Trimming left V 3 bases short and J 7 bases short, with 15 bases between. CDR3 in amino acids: CASSFGEEIFGYTF. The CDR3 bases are TGTGCCAGCAGTTTTGGGGAGGAGATCTTTGGCTACACCTTC.

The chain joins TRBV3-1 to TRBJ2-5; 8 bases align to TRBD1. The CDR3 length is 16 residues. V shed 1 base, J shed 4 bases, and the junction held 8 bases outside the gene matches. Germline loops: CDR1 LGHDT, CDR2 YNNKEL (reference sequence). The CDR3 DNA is TGTGCCAGCAGCCAAGCGTCTCCAGGGGGCGGAGAGACCCAGTACTTC. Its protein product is CASSQASPGGGETQYF.

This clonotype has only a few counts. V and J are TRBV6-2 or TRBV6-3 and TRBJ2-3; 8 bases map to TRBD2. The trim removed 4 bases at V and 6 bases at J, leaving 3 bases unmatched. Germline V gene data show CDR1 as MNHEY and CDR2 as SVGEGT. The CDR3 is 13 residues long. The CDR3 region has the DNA TGTGCCAGCAGTTCGTTAGCGGGGGATACGCAGTATTTT. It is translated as CASSSLAGDTQYF.

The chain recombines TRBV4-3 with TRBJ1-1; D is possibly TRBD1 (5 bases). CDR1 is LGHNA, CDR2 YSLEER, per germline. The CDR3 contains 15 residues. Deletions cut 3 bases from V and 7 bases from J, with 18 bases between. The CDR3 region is CASSQMVVQAFEAFF. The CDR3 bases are TGCGCCAGCAGCCAGATGGTTGTACAGGCCTTTGAAGCTTTCTTT.

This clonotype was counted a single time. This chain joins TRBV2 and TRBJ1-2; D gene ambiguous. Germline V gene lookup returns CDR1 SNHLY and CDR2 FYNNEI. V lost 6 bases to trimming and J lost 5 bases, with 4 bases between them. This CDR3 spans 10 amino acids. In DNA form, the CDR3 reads TGTGCCAGCAGCGAGTATGGCTACACCTTC. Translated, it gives CASSEYGYTF.

This CDR3 is CASSYSPGPSGNTIYF. CDR3 nucleotide sequence: TGTGCCAGCAGTTACTCTCCAGGACCCTCTGGAAACACCATATATTTT. The chain combines TRBV6-6 with TRBJ1-3; D unresolved. Looked up from germline, CDR1 is MNHNY and CDR2 is SVGAGI (reference sequence). The V gene lost 0 bases and the J gene lost 0 bases, with 9 bases spanning the gap. The CDR3 totals 16 residues.

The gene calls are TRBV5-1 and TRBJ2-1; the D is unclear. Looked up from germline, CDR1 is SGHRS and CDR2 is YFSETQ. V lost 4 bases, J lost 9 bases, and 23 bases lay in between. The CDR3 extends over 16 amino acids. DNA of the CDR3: TGCGCCAGCAGCACTGACCCGGTACTAAGGACGGTTGAGCAGTTCTTC. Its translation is CASSTDPVLRTVEQFF.

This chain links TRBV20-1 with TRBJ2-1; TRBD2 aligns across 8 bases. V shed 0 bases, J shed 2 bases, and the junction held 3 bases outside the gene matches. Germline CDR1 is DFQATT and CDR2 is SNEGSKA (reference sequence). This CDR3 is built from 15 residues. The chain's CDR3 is CSARDTSGTYNEQFF. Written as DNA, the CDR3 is TGCAGTGCTAGAGACACTAGCGGAACCTACAATGAGCAGTTCTTC.

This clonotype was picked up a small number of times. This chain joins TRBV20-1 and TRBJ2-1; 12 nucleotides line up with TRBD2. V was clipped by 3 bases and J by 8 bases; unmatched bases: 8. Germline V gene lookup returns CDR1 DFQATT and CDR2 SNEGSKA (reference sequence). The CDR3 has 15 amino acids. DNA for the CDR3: TGCAGTGCTAGTCCTCCTAGCGGGAGGGCCGATGAGCAGTTCTTC. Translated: CSASPPSGRADEQFF.

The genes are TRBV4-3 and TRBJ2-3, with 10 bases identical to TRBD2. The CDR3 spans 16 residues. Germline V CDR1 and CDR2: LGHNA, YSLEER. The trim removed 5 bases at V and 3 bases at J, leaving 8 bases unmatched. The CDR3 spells CASSFIAGGDTDTQYF. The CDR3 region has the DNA TGCGCCAGCAGCTTTATAGCGGGAGGTGATACAGATACGCAGTATTTT.

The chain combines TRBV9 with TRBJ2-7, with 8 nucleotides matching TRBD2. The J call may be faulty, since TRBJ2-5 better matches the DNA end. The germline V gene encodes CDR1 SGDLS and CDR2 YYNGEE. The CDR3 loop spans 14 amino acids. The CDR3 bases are TGTGCCAGCACCGAGCGGGAGTGGCGAGAGACCCAGTACTTC. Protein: CASTEREWRETQYF.

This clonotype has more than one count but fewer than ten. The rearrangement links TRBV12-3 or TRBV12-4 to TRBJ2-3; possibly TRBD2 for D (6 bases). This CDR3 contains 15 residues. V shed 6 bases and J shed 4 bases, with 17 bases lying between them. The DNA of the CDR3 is TGTGCCAGCAGCCAGACTAGGATTAAGGCAGATACGCAGTATTTT. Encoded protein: CASSQTRIKADTQYF.

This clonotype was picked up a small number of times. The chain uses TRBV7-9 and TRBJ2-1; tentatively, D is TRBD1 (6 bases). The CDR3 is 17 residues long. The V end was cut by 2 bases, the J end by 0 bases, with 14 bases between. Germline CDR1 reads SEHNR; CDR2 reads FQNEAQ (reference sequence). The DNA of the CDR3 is TGTGCCAGCAGCTTATCAGTGGGGGCATCCTCCTACAATGAGCAGTTCTTC. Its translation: CASSLSVGASSYNEQFF.

CDR3 in amino acids: CASSPGRDRDYGYTF. The CDR3 DNA sequence: TGCGCCAGCAGCCCCGGACGGGACAGGGACTATGGCTACACCTTC. The J gene is TRBJ1-2, the V gene TRBV4-3; 9 positions match TRBD1. The CDR3 is 15 amino acids. Looked up from germline, CDR1 is LGHNA and CDR2 is YSLEER. J lost 3 bases, V lost 4 bases, and 6 bases had no gene match.

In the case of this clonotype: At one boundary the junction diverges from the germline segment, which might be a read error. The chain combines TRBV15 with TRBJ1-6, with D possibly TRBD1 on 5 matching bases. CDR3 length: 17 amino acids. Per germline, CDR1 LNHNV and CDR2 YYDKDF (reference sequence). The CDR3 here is CATSTAARGTYNSSLHF. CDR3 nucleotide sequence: TGTGCCACCAGCACGGCCGCGAGGGGAACCTATAATTCATCCCTCCACTTT.

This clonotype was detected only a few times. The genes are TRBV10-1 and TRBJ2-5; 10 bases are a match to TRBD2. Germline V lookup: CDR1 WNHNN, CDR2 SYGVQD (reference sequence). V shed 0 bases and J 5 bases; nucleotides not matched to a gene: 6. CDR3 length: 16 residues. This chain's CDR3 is CASSESVTSGLETQYF. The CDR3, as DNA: TGCGCCAGCAGTGAGTCCGTGACTAGCGGGCTCGAGACCCAGTACTTC.

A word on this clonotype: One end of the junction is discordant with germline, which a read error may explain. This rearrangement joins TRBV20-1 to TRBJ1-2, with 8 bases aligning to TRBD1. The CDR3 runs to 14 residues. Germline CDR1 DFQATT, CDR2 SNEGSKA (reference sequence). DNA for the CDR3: TGCGGTGCTGTAGCCGGACAGGGCGGCTATGGCTACACCTTC. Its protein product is CGAVAGQGGYGYTF.

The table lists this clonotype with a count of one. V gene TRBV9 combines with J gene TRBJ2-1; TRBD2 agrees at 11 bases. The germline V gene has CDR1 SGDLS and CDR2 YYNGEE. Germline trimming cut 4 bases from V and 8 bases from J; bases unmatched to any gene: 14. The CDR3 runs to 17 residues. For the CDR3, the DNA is TGTGCCAGCAGCCCTCCCCGGGGGAAACTAGCGGGAGATGAGCAGTTCTTC. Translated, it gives CASSPPRGKLAGDEQFF.

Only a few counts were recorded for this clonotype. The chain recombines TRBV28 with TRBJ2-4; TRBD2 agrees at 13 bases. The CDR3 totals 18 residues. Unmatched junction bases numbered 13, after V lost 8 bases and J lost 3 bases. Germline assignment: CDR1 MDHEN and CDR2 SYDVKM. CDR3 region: CASGSRRLAGGFKNIQYF. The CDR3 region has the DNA TGTGCCAGCGGATCCCGCAGACTAGCGGGAGGTTTCAAAAACATTCAGTACTTC.

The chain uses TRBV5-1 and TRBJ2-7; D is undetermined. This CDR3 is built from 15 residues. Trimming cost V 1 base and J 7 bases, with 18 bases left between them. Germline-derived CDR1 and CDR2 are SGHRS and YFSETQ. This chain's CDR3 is CASSLNDPAYNEQYF. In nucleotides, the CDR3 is TGCGCCAGCAGCTTGAATGATCCCGCTTACAATGAGCAGTACTTC.

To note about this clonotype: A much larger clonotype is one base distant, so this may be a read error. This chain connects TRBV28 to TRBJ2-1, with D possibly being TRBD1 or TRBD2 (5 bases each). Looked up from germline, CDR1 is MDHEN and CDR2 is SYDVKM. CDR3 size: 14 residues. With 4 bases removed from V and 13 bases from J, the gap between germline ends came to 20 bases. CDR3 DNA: TGTGCCAGCAGTTCGGGACCGGCCCTGGAGACCCAGTTCTTC. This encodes CASSSGPALETQFF.